This T cell receptor (beta chain) was found in a study of yellow fever vaccine responses in identical twins. Remarks on this clonotype: Antigen: not known.

MiXCR, applied by TCRdb to the RT-PCR reads, yields one record per CDR3 protein. The table shows around 33,000 distinct CDR3 sequences, with almost 60% occurring only once. Study observations and caveats: Twins showed a vaccine T cell response that reportedly seemed partly convergent, partly personalized.

This CDR3 region has 10 residues. Trimming took off 5 bases at V and 1 base at J, with 0 bases between the two ends. Per the germline V gene, CDR1 is SGDLS and CDR2 is YYNGEE. The source was T cells from blood (PBMCs), unsorted or a sorted subset (not recorded which), collected before or after yellow fever vaccination (not recorded which). V is TRBV9 and J is TRBJ1-1; D unclear. The sequence derives from a woman aged 18-29 years who received the yellow fever vaccine. CDR3 sequence: CASRNTEAFF. CDR3 bases: TGTGCCAGCAGGAACACTGAAGCTTTCTTT.